This T cell receptor beta chain was retrieved from a study of beta chain features in type 1 diabetes. On the study more broadly: Over all samples combined, around 110 million sorted cells were examined.

General study points: There was no resolution here of whether HLA type influences TCRB rearrangement. Amplification by PCR could prefer shorter templates, with the same effect in patients and controls. The study found that naive, central memory and Treg TCRB repertoires appeared more similar in patients than in healthy donors.

This clone occurred a few times. Its antigen remains unknown. Germline assignment: CDR1 SGHTS and CDR2 YDEGEE. V was pared by 3 bases and J by 5 bases, with 13 bases of the junction left unmatched. The CDR3 is 16 residues long. Of the isolated RNA, all was reverse transcribed, and so the sequenced material was expressed TCRB transcripts. Assay: immunoSEQ multiplex PCR; the TCRdb copy retains only in-frame clones and omits some. This sample carries about 930,000 clones, roughly 17% of them seen once, and the ten largest clones take around 0.02%. This TCR was recovered from a woman aged 18-30 years in good health. Sequenced: naive CD4+ T cells from blood. The chain is built from TRBV5-8 and TRBJ2-5; TRBD2 matches 7 bases. CDR3 protein: CASSSSGLVRAETQYF. The CDR3 region has the DNA TGTGCCAGCAGCTCCTCCGGACTAGTTAGAGCGGAGACCCAGTACTTC. The variable domain in full, with the rest retrieved from reference TRBV5-8 and TRBJ2-5, is EAGVTQSPTHLIKTRGQQATLRCSPISGHTSVYWYQQALGLGLQFLLWYDEGEERNRGNFPPRFSGRQFPNYSSELNVNALELEDSALYLCASSSSGLVRAETQYFGPGTRLLVL.